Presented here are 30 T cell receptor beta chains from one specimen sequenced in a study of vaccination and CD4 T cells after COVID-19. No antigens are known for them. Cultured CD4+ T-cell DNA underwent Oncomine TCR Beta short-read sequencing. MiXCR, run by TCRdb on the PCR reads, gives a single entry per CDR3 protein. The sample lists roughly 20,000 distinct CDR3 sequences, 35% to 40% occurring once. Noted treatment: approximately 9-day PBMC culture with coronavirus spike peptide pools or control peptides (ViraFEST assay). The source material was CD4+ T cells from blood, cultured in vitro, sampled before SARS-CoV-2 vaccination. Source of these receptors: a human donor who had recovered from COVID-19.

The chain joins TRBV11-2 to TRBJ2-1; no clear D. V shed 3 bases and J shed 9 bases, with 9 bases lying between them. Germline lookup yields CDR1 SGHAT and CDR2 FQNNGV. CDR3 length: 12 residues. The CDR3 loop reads CASSFNRVEQFF. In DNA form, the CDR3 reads TGTGCCAGCAGCTTTAATCGGGTTGAGCAGTTCTTC.

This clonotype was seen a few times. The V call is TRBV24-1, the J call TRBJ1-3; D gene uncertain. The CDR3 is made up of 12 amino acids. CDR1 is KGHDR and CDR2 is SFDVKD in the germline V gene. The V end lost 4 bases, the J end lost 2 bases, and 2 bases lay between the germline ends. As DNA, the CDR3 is TGTGCCACCAGTGACGCTGGAAACACCATATATTTT. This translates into CATSDAGNTIYF.

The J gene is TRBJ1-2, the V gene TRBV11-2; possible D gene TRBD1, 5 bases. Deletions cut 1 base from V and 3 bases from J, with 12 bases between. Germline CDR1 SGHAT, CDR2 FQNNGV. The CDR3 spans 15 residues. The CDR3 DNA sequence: TGTGCCAGCAGCTTAGGTGCTGGGACGGACTATGGCTACACCTTC. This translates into CASSLGAGTDYGYTF.

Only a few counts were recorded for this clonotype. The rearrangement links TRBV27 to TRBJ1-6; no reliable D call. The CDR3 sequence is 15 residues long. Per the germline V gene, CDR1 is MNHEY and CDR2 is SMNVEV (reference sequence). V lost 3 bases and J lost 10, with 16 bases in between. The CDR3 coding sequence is TGTGCCAGCAGTTTTAGCGGACGGTCGGGCTCACCCCTCCACTTT. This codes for CASSFSGRSGSPLHF.

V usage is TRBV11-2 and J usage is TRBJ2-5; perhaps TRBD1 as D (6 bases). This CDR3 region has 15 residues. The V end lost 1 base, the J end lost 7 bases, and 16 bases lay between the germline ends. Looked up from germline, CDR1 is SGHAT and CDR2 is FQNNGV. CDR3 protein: CASSLVGTSVGTQYF. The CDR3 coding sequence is TGTGCCAGCAGCTTAGTCGGGACATCGGTGGGGACCCAGTACTTC.

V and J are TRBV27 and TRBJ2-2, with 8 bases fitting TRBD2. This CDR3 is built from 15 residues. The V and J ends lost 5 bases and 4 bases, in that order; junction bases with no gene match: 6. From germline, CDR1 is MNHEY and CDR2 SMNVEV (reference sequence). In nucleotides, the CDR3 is TGTGCCAGCAGTCTGGGGGCGGGGGGCACCGGGGAGCTGTTTTTT. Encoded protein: CASSLGAGGTGELFF.

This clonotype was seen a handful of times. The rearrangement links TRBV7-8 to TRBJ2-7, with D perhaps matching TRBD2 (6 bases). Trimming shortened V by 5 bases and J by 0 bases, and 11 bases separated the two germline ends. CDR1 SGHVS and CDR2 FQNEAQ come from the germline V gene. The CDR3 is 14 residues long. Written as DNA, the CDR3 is TGTGCCAGCAGCAACCGGGACTTCTCCTACGAGCAGTACTTC. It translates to CASSNRDFSYEQYF.

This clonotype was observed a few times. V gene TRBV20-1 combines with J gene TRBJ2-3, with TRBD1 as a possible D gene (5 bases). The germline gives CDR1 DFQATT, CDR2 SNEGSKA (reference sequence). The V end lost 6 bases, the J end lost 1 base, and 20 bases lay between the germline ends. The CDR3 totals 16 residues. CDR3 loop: CSARADDSVGTDTQYF. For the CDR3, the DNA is TGCAGTGCCAGGGCAGACGACAGTGTCGGCACAGATACGCAGTATTTT.

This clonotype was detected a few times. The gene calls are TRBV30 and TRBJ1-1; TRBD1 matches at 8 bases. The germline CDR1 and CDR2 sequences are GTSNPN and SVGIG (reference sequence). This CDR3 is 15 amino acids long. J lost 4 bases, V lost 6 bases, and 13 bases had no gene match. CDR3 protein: CACYQPRGLATEAFF. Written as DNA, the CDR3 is TGTGCCTGTTATCAACCCAGGGGGCTGGCCACTGAAGCTTTCTTT.

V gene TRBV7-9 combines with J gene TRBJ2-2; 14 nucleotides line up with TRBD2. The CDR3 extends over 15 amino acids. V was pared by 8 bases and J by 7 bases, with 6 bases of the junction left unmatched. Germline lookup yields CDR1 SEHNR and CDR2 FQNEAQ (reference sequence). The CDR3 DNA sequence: TGTGCCAGCGCGGGGACTAGCGGGAGAAGCGGGGAGCTGTTTTTT. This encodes CASAGTSGRSGELFF.

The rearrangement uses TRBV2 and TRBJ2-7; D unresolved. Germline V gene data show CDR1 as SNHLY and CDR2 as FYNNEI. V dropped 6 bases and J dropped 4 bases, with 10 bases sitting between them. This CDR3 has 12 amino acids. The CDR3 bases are TGTGCCAGCAGGGTGGTGGGGTACGAGCAGTACTTC. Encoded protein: CASRVVGYEQYF.

CDR3 nucleotides: TGTGCCAGCAGTTACCAGGGGGTTCGGTCTGGGGCCAACGTCCTGACTTTC. Protein: CASSYQGVRSGANVLTF. The rearrangement links TRBV6-2 or TRBV6-3 to TRBJ2-6; 7 bases match TRBD1. From germline, CDR1 is MNHEY and CDR2 SVGEGT. Germline trimming cut 2 bases from V and 1 base from J; bases unmatched to any gene: 5. The CDR3 is made up of 17 amino acids.

CDR3 nucleotide sequence: TGTGCCAGCAGTCCAACCAGGGGGCGAGGAGCTTTCTTT. Translating it yields CASSPTRGRGAFF. The chain couples TRBV6-1 to TRBJ1-1, with 8 positions matching TRBD1. Germline CDR1 MNHNS, CDR2 SASEGT. This CDR3 spans 13 amino acids. V shed 5 bases and J 10 bases; nucleotides not matched to a gene: 9.

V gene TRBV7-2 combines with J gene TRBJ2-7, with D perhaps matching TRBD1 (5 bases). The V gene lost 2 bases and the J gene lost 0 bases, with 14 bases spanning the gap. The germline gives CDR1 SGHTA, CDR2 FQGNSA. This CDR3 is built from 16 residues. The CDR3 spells CASSLSPPGHSYEQYF. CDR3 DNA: TGTGCCAGCAGCTTATCCCCCCCCGGACACTCCTACGAGCAGTACTTC.

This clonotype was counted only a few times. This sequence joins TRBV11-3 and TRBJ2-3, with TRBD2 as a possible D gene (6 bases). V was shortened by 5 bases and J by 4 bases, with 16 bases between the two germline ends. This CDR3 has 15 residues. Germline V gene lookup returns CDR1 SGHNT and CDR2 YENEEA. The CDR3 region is CASSPNAPSADTQYF. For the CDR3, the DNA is TGTGCCAGCAGCCCAAACGCACCTAGCGCAGATACGCAGTATTTT. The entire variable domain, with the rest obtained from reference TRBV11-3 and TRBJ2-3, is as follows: EAGVVQSPRYKIIEKKQPVAFWCNPISGHNTLYWYLQNLGQGPELLIRYENEEAVDDSQLPKDRFSAERLKGVDSTLKIQPAELGDSAVYLCASSPNAPSADTQYFGPGTRLTVL.

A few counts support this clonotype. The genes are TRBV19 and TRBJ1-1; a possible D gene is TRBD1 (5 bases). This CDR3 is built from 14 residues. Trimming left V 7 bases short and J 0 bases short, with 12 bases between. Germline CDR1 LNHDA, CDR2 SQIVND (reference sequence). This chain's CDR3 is CASIPRGMNTEAFF. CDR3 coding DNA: TGTGCCAGTATCCCCCGGGGCATGAACACTGAAGCTTTCTTT.

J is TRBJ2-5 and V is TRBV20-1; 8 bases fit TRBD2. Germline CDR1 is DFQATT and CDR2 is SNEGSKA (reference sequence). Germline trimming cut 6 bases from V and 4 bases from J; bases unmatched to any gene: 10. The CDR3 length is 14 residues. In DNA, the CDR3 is TGCAGTGCCCAGCCCCAGCGGGAGCCAGAGACCCAGTACTTC. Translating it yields CSAQPQREPETQYF.

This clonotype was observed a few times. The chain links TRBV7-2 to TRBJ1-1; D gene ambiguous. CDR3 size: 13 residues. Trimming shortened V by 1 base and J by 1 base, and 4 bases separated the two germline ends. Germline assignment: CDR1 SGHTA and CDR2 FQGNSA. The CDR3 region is CASSLGANTEAFF. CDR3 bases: TGTGCCAGCAGCTTAGGCGCGAACACTGAAGCTTTCTTT.

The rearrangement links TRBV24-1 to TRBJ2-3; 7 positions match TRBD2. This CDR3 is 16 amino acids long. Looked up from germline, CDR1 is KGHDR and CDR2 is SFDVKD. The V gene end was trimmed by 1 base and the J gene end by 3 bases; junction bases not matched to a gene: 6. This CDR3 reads CATSDFGAGLTDTQYF. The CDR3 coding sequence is TGTGCCACCAGTGATTTCGGGGCGGGACTAACAGATACGCAGTATTTT.

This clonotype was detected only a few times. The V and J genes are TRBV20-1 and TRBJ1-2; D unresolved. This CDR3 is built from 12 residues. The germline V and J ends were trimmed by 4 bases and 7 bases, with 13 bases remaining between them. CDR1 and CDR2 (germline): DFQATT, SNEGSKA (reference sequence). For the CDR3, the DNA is TGCAGTGCTAAACCCACATCCTCTGGCTACACCTTC. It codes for CSAKPTSSGYTF.

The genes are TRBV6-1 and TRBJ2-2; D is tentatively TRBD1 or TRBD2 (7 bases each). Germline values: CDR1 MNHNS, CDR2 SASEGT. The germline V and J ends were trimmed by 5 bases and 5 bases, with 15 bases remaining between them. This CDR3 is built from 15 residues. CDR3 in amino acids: CASSHRGGLTGELFF. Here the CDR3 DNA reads TGTGCCAGCAGTCACAGGGGAGGGTTGACCGGGGAGCTGTTTTTT.

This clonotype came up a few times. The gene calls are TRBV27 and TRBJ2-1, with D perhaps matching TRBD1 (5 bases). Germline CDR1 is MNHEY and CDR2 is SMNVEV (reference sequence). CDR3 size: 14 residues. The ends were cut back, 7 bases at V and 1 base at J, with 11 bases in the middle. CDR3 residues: CASTHTGSYNEQFF. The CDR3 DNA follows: TGTGCCAGCACACATACAGGTTCCTACAATGAGCAGTTCTTC.

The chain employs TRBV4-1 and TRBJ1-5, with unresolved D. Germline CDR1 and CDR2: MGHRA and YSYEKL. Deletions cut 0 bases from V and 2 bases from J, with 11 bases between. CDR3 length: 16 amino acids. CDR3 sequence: CASSQDGGLGNQPQHF. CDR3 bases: TGCGCCAGCAGCCAAGATGGAGGGCTTGGCAATCAGCCCCAGCATTTT.

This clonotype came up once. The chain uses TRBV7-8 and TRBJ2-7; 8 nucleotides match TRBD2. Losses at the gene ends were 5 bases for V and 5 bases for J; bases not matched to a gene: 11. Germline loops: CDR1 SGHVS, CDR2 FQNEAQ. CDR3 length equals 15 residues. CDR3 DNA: TGTGCCAGCAGCGCACAACCGGGACTAGTTAACGAGCAGTACTTC. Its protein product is CASSAQPGLVNEQYF.

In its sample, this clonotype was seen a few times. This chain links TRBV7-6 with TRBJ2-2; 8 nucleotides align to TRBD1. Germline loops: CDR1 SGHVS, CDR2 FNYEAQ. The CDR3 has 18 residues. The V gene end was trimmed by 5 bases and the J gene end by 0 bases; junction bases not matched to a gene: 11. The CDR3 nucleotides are TGTGCCAGCAGCCCCGGGACAGGCAGCCCTTCGAACACCGGGGAGCTGTTTTTT. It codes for CASSPGTGSPSNTGELFF.

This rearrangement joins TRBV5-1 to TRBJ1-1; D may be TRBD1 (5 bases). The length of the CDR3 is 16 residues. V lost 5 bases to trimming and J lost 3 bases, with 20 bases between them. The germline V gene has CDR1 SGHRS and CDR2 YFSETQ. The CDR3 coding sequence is TGCGCCAGCAGGTCTGTTGGGGGGAGTGCGGACACTGAAGCTTTCTTT. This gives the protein CASRSVGGSADTEAFF.

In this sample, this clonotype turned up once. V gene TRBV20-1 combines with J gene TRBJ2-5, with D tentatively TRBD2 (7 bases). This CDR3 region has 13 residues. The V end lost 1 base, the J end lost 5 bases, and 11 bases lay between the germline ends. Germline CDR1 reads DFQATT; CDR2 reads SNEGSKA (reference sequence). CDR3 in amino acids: CSARVGGAETQYF. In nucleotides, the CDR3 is TGCAGTGCTAGAGTGGGGGGGGCGGAGACCCAGTACTTC.

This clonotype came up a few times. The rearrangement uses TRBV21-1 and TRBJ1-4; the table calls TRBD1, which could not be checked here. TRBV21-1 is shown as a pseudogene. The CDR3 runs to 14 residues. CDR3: CASSRDRDNEKLFF. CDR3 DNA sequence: TGTGCCAGCAGCAGGGACAGGGATAATGAAAAACTGTTTTTT.

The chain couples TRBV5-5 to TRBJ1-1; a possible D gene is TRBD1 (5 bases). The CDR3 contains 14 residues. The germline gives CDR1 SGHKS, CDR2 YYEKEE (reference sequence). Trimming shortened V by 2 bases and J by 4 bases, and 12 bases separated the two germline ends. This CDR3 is CASSLGVGGTEAFF. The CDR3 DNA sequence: TGTGCCAGCAGCTTAGGGGTGGGGGGCACTGAAGCTTTCTTT.

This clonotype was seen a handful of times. The CDR3 region has the DNA TGTGCCAGCAGCTTAGACGGATATAGCAATCAGCCCCAGCATTTT. Amino acids: CASSLDGYSNQPQHF. The rearrangement links TRBV7-2 to TRBJ1-5, with D hard to call. The germline CDR1 and CDR2 sequences are SGHTA and FQGNSA. This CDR3 spans 15 amino acids. Deletions cut 1 base from V and 0 bases from J, with 7 bases between. The entire variable domain, with the rest obtained from reference TRBV7-2 and TRBJ1-5, is as follows: GAGVSQSPSNKVTEKGKDVELRCDPISGHTALYWYRQSLGQGLEFLIYFQGNSAPDKSGLPSDRFSAERTGGSVSTLTIQRTQQEDSAVYLCASSLDGYSNQPQHFGDGTRLSIL.